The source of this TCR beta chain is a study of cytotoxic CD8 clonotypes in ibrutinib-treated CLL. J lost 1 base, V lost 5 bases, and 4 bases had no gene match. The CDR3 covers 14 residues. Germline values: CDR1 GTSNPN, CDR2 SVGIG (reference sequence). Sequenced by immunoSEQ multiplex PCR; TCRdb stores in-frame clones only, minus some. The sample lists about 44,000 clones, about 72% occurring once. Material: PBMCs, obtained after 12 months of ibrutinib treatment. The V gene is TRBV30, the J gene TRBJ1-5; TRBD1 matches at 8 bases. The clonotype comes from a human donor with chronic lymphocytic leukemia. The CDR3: CAWADRGSNQPQHF. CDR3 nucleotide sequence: TGTGCCTGGGCTGACAGGGGAAGCAATCAGCCCCAGCATTTT.